These T cell receptor beta chains were read from a single sample in a study of vaccination and CD4 T cells after COVID-19. MiXCR, applied by TCRdb to the PCR reads, yields one record per CDR3 protein. The sample carries 4,500 to 6,000 distinct CDR3 sequences, around 43% recorded once. Their antigen targets remain unknown. What was sequenced was CD4+ T cells from blood, cultured in vitro. Every receptor here comes from a human donor in good health. Both conserved end residues are part of each CDR3. Fields, in order: J gene, V gene, CDR3 protein.

TRBJ2-7,TRBV1,CTSSHGVLTYEQYF
TRBJ1-1,TRBV7-9,CASREGMEGNRGTEAFF
TRBJ1-1,TRBV20-1,CSARLRYKTGTEAFF
TRBJ1-1,TRBV7-9,CASSGPPGHLNTEAFF
TRBJ1-1,TRBV6-5,CASSYNGQNTEAFF
TRBJ1-6,TRBV19,CASSMGGTPNSPLHF
TRBJ1-5,TRBV6-5,CASSYSGSRQPQHF
TRBJ2-3,TRBV6-2/TRBV6-3,CASSYAGVGTDTQYF
TRBJ1-2,TRBV14,CASSLGDGGGANYGYTF
TRBJ2-3,TRBV20-1,CSARPGRGDITDTQYF
TRBJ2-7,TRBV7-6,CASSLETGFSYEQYF
TRBJ2-1,TRBV7-3,CASSFRAGDNEQFF
TRBJ2-5,TRBV20-1,CSATGGRETQYF
TRBJ1-1,TRBV6-1,CASSIQGGTEAFF
TRBJ1-5,TRBV19,CASSGGQPQHF
TRBJ1-1,TRBV19,CASKDRGVGNTEAFF
TRBJ2-5,TRBV7-6,CASSLGAGGASETQYF
TRBJ2-1,TRBV19,CASSIQGAFEQFF
TRBJ1-3,TRBV7-2,CASSLIHRTGNTIYF
TRBJ1-1,TRBV7-9,CASSLDQRAFF
TRBJ1-1,TRBV7-3,CASSLTGNTEAFF
TRBJ2-1,TRBV20-1,CTPSSYNEQFF
TRBJ2-1,TRBV10-3,CAVSRRGDRYNEQFF
TRBJ2-7,TRBV7-6,CASSLLGASEQYF
TRBJ2-3,TRBV7-3,CASSPVAGGTQYF
TRBJ1-6,TRBV19,CASSILGEGSPLHF
TRBJ2-3,TRBV19,CASSSHSGGLTDTQYF
TRBJ2-3,TRBV19,CASSISVTADTQYF